The 5 T cell receptor beta chains in this list originate from one sample, sequenced in a study of T cells in localized non-small cell lung cancer. Method: immunoSEQ multiplex PCR; TCRdb's copy keeps in-frame clones and lacks some. This repertoire shows tens of thousands of clones, more than 70% found once; its top ten account for 20% to 25%. The sequences come from peripheral blood, collected before any cancer treatment. Receptors were obtained from a woman aged 40-69 years with stage I squamous cell lung carcinoma.

This chain joins TRBV5-1 and TRBJ2-3; D is unclear. The germline V gene has CDR1 SGHRS and CDR2 YFSETQ. This CDR3 spans 14 amino acids. V lost 1 base to trimming and J lost 3 bases, with 9 bases between them. The CDR3 bases are TGCGCCAGCAGCTTGAGCGCTATAACAGATACGCAGTATTTT. Encoded protein: CASSLSAITDTQYF.

The chain is built from TRBV30 and TRBJ2-5; TRBD2 matches at 10 bases. Trimming removed 4 bases from V and 0 bases from J; junction bases left unmatched: 5. The CDR3 is 15 residues long. CDR1 and CDR2 (germline): GTSNPN, SVGIG (reference sequence). CDR3 protein: CAWTRLAGNQETQYF. CDR3 bases: TGTGCCTGGACCAGACTAGCGGGTAACCAAGAGACCCAGTACTTC.

The J gene is TRBJ1-2, the V gene TRBV7-2, with D uncertain. V dropped 4 bases and J dropped 8 bases, with 17 bases sitting between them. The germline V gene has CDR1 SGHTA and CDR2 FQGNSA. The CDR3 covers 14 residues. CDR3 sequence reads: CASSSMTKGLGYTF. CDR3 DNA: TGTGCCAGCAGCTCGATGACAAAGGGCTTAGGCTACACCTTC. Full variable domain (rest looked up from reference TRBV7-2 and TRBJ1-2): GAGVSQSPSNKVTEKGKDVELRCDPISGHTALYWYRQSLGQGLEFLIYFQGNSAPDKSGLPSDRFSAERTGGSVSTLTIQRTQQEDSAVYLCASSSMTKGLGYTFGSGTRLTVV.

This clone was observed once. The chain uses TRBV28 and TRBJ1-2; possible D gene TRBD1, 5 bases. With 6 bases removed from V and 5 bases from J, the gap between germline ends came to 13 bases. The CDR3 spans 13 residues. Germline values: CDR1 MDHEN, CDR2 SYDVKM. CDR3 sequence reads: CASSSGLRYGYTF. As DNA, the CDR3 is TGTGCCAGCAGCTCGGGACTCCGATATGGCTACACCTTC.

The J gene is TRBJ1-2, the V gene TRBV5-6, with TRBD1 as a possible D gene (5 bases). The germline gives CDR1 SGHDT, CDR2 YYEEEE. The V and J ends lost 10 bases and 2 bases respectively, with 12 bases between them. The CDR3 loop spans 12 amino acids. CDR3: CAGTQGNYGYTF. The CDR3 DNA is TGTGCCGGCACCCAGGGAAACTATGGCTACACCTTC.